These 21 T cell receptor gamma chains were sequenced from one sample in a study of intestinal T cells in coeliac disease. Genomic DNA came from ten approximately 5.2-µm formalin-fixed paraffin-embedded scrolls per case. LymphoTrack primers amplified TRG sequences from roughly 210 ng of biopsy DNA. TCRdb used CATT to re-call clones from the multiplex PCR reads. The top ten hold 15% to 17% of the sample, which has approximately 680 gamma-chain clones, approximately 55% seen once. The specimen was a duodenal biopsy. These receptor sequences come from a human donor with celiac disease.

This clone is termed large. The rearrangement uses TRGV4 and TRGJ1 or TRGJ2. J gave up 4 bases and V 3 bases, and 3 bases lay outside the gene matches. CDR3 length equals 12 residues. Germline V gene sequence: CDR1 EGSTGY, CDR2 YDSYTSSV. In DNA form, the CDR3 reads TGTGCCACCTGGGATTTCTATTATAAGAAACTCTTT. Residues: CATWDFYYKKLF.

This chain joins TRGV4 and TRGJ1 or TRGJ2. V trimming: 5 bases; J trimming: 0 bases; junction bases outside the gene matches: 10. The CDR3 runs to 15 residues. CDR1 and CDR2 from the germline V gene are EGSTGY and YDSYTSSV. CDR3 coding DNA: TGTGCCACCTGGGGATGGGCCTGGAATTATTATAAGAAACTCTTT. It is translated as CATWGWAWNYYKKLF.

This clone showed up just once. This rearrangement joins TRGV11 to TRGJP1. TRGV11 belongs to the ORF category, with a function that is uncertain. J gave up 7 bases and V 2 bases, and 13 bases lay outside the gene matches. The CDR3 has 17 amino acids. The CDR3, as DNA: TGTGCCTGCTGGATTAGGCCTCTAATACCACTTGGTTGGTTCAAGATATTT. It encodes CACWIRPLIPLGWFKIF.

This clone was seen a handful of times. This chain connects TRGV8 to TRGJP1. CDR3 length: 15 residues. Germline V gene lookup returns CDR1 VENAVY and CDR2 YDSYNSRV. Trimming at V came to 3 bases and at J to 3 bases, leaving 7 bases not matched to a gene. The CDR3: CATWDLLSTGWFKIF. In DNA form, the CDR3 reads TGTGCCACCTGGGATCTATTGTCCACTGGTTGGTTCAAGATATTT.

Judged by abundance, this clone is large. The chain couples TRGV4 to TRGJ1 or TRGJ2. CDR3 size: 13 residues. V dropped 2 bases and J dropped 5; count of bases not matched to a gene: 6. From germline, CDR1 is EGSTGY and CDR2 YDSYTSSV. The DNA for the CDR3 is TGTGCCACCTGGGATGACATTAATTATAAGAAACTCTTT. It translates to CATWDDINYKKLF.

Concerning this clone: A single base separates this from a much larger clone, so it may be a read error. The same CDR3 arises from other DNA sequences in this sample as well. The chain has TRGV10 and TRGJP1. TRGV10 is noted as an ORF with a role that remains uncertain. After removal of 8 bases from V and 8 bases from J, the junction contained 9 bases not matched to a gene. CDR3 size: 13 residues. This CDR3 reads CAAWDIPGWFKIF. The CDR3 nucleotides read TGTGCTGCGTGGGATATACCCGGTTGGTTCAAGATATTT.

Within the sample, this clone is large. This chain links TRGV3 with TRGJ1 or TRGJ2. CDR3 length: 13 amino acids. Unmatched junction bases numbered 12, after V lost 3 bases and J lost 10 bases. Germline CDR1 is VTNTFY and CDR2 is YDVSTARD (reference sequence). The CDR3 loop is CATWDARDLKKLF. CDR3 in DNA: TGTGCCACCTGGGACGCACGAGACCTAAAGAAACTCTTT.

Comment on this clone: Possible read error: a much larger clone is one base away. This chain connects TRGV4 to TRGJ1 or TRGJ2. The CDR3 is made up of 19 amino acids. CDR1 is EGSTGY and CDR2 is YDSYTSSV in the germline V gene. CDR3 in amino acids: CATWDATSSASTNYYKKLF. In nucleotides, the CDR3 is TGTGCCACCTGGGATGCGACCTCTTCCGCCTCGACGAATTATTATAAGAAGCTCTTT.

The chain has TRGV8 and TRGJ1 or TRGJ2. This CDR3 region has 9 residues. Trimming at V came to 11 bases and at J to 10 bases, leaving 8 bases not matched to a gene. Germline CDR1 and CDR2: VENAVY and YDSYNSRV. DNA of the CDR3: TGTGCCATCCTGGCCAAGAAACTCTTT. It yields the protein CAILAKKLF.

This clone showed up just once. The chain combines TRGV4 with TRGJ1 or TRGJ2. There are 13 residues in the CDR3. Germline V CDR1 and CDR2: EGSTGY, YDSYTSSV. CDR3 in amino acids: CAPGSGPGYKKLF. The CDR3 DNA reads as TGTGCACCTGGGAGTGGGCCGGGGTATAAGAAACTCTTT.

Within the sample, this clone is large. The chain carries TRGV4 and TRGJ1 or TRGJ2. CDR1 is EGSTGY and CDR2 is YDSYTSSV in the germline V gene. The J segment lost 12 bases and the V segment lost 1 base, leaving 3 bases of the junction unmatched. The CDR3 contains 10 residues. The CDR3 nucleotides are TGTGCCACCTGGGATGGTGGGAAACTCTTT. Protein product: CATWDGGKLF.

The V and J genes are TRGV10 and TRGJ1 or TRGJ2. TRGV10 has ORF status, its function being uncertain. This CDR3 comprises 16 residues. V dropped 8 bases and J dropped 3; count of bases not matched to a gene: 17. Here the CDR3 reads CAAWDRSPDFYYKKLF. The CDR3, as DNA: TGTGCTGCGTGGGATCGGTCCCCTGATTTTTATTATAAGAAACTCTTT.

The chain carries TRGV3 and TRGJ1 or TRGJ2. The length of the CDR3 is 14 residues. The germline CDR1 and CDR2 sequences are VTNTFY and YDVSTARD (reference sequence). The J segment lost 2 bases and the V segment lost 0 bases, leaving 4 bases of the junction unmatched. This chain's CDR3 is CATWDRGDYYKKLF. In DNA, the CDR3 is TGTGCCACCTGGGACAGGGGGGATTATTATAAGAAACTCTTT.

V usage is TRGV8 and J usage is TRGJP1. The length of the CDR3 is 15 residues. CDR1 is VENAVY and CDR2 is YDSYNSRV in the germline V gene. V lost 5 bases and J lost 2; bases outside the gene matches: 8. The CDR3 protein is CATWGRLTTGWFKIF. DNA for the CDR3: TGTGCCACCTGGGGGAGATTGACCACTGGTTGGTTCAAGATATTT.

This clone was seen a few times. The V gene is TRGV5, the J gene TRGJ1 or TRGJ2. The CDR3 loop spans 13 amino acids. The germline V gene encodes CDR1 VINAFY and CDR2 YDVSNSKD. V lost 7 bases to trimming and J lost 6 bases; unmatched junction nucleotides: 12. As DNA, the CDR3 is TGTGCCACCTGCGCTAAGGCGGGTTATAAGAAACTCTTT. Translation: CATCAKAGYKKLF.

The chain couples TRGV11 to TRGJP1. TRGV11 falls under the ORF class, with uncertain function. This CDR3 comprises 18 residues. Trimming cost V 0 bases and J 13 bases; bases outside gene matches: 20. The CDR3 bases are TGTGCCTGCTGGATTAGGCACTGGAGTGTAACACCGTGGTTGTTCAAGATATTT. Encoded protein: CACWIRHWSVTPWLFKIF.

The chain couples TRGV2 to TRGJP1. Germline assignment: CDR1 EGSNGY and CDR2 YDSYNSKV. After removal of 9 bases from V and 11 bases from J, the junction contained 24 bases not matched to a gene. The CDR3 extends over 16 amino acids. The DNA for the CDR3 is TGTGCCACCGGGACGGGCCGAGGGGGACGGAGATGGTTCAAGATATTT. Amino acid sequence: CATGTGRGGRRWFKIF.

This clone was observed a few times. TCRdb records a much larger clone's protein for this DNA, with a difference at residue 3 that likely arises from a read error; the protein given is the translation of the DNA. The J gene is TRGJ1 or TRGJ2, the V gene TRGV11. TRGV11 is recorded as an ORF, its role being uncertain. CDR3 size: 16 residues. The CDR3 loop is CARWIPEATNYYKKLF. The CDR3 region has the DNA TGTGCCCGCTGGATCCCGGAGGCTACGAATTATTATAAGAAACTCTTT.

V is TRGV2 and J is TRGJP2. Germline CDR1 and CDR2: EGSNGY and YDSYNSKV. This CDR3 spans 14 amino acids. The junction had 16 bases not matched to a gene; V was cut back by 8 bases and J by 10 bases. CDR3 residues: CATLGRRGPWIKTF. Here the CDR3 DNA reads TGTGCCACCTTGGGACGGAGGGGTCCTTGGATCAAGACGTTT.

This chain links TRGV4 with TRGJ1 or TRGJ2. J gave up 3 bases and V 8 bases, and 10 bases lay outside the gene matches. The V gene's germline CDR1 is EGSTGY and CDR2 YDSYTSSV. This CDR3 region has 13 residues. The CDR3 loop reads CATLGSRYYKKLF. For the CDR3, the DNA is TGTGCCACCTTGGGTTCCCGTTATTATAAGAAACTCTTT.

This chain uses TRGV10 with TRGJP1. TRGV10 is marked as an open reading frame, function uncertain. After removal of 8 bases from V and 2 bases from J, the junction contained 12 bases not matched to a gene. This CDR3 comprises 16 residues. In DNA, the CDR3 is TGTGCTGCGTGGGATTATATGGCGACCACTGGTTGGTTCAAGATATTT. The encoded protein is CAAWDYMATTGWFKIF.